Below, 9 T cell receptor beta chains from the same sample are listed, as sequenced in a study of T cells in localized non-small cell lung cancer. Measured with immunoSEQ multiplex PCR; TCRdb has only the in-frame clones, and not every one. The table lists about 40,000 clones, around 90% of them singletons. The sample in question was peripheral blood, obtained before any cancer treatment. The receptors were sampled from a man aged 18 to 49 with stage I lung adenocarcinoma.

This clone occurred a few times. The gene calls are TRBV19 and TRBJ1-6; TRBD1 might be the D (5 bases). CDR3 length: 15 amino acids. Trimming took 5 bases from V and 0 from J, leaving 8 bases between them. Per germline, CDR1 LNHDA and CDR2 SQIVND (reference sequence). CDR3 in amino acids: CASSDRHSYNSPLHF. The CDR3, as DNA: TGTGCCAGTAGTGACAGACACTCCTATAATTCACCCCTCCACTTT.

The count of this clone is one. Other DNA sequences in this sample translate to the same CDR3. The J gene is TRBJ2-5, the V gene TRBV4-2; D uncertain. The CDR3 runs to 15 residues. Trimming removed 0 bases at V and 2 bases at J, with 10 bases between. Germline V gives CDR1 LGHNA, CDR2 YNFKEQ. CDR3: CASSQEPLRQETQYF. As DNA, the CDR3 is TGTGCCAGCAGCCAAGAGCCTCTGCGGCAAGAGACCCAGTACTTC.

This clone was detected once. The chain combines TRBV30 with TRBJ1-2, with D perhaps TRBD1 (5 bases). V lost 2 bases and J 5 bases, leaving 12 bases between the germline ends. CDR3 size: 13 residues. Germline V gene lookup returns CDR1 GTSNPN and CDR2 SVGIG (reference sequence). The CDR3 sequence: CAWSIGGPYGYTF. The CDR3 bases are TGTGCCTGGAGTATCGGGGGTCCATATGGCTACACCTTC.

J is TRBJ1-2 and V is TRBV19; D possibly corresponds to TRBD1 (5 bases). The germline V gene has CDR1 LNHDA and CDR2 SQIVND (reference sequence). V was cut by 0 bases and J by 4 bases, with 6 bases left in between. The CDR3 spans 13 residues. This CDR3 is CASSIEGVYGYTF. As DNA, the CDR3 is TGTGCCAGTAGTATAGAAGGGGTCTATGGCTACACCTTC.

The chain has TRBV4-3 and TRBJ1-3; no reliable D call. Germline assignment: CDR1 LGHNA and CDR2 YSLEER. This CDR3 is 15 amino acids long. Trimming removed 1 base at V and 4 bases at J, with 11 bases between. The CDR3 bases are TGCGCCAGCAGCCAAGGACGGAAGGACGGAAACACCATATATTTT. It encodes CASSQGRKDGNTIYF.

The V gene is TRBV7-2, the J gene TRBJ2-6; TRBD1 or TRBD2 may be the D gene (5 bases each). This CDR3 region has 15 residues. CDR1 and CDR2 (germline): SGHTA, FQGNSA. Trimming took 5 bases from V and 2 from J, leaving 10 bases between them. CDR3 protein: CASSPGGTGANVLTF. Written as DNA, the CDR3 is TGTGCCAGCAGCCCTGGGGGAACTGGGGCCAACGTCCTGACTTTC.

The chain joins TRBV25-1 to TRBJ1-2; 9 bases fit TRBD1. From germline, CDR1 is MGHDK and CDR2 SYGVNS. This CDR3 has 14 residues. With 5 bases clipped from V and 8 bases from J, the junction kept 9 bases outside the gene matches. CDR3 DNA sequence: TGTGCCAGCAGTTTTCCCGGGACAGGGCTCGGCTACACCTTC. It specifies CASSFPGTGLGYTF.

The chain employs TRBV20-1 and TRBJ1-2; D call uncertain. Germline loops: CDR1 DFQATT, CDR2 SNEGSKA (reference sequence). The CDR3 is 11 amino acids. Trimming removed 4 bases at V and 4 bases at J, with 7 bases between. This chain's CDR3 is CSANGVYGYTF. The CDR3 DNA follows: TGCAGTGCTAACGGGGTCTATGGCTACACCTTC.

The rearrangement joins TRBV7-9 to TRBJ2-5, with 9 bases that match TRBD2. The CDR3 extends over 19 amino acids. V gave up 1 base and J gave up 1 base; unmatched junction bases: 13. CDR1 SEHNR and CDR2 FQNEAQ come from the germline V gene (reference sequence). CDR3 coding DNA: TGTGCCAGCAGCTTAGATCTAGCGGGGCCAAGCTACACCCAAGAGACCCAGTACTTC. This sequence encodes CASSLDLAGPSYTQETQYF.